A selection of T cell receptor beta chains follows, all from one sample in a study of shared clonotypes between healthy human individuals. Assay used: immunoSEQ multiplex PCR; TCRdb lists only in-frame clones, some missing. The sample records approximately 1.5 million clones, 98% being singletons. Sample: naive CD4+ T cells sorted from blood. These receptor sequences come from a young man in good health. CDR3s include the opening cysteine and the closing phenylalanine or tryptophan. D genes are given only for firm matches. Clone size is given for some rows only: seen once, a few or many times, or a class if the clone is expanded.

CDR3: CASSVGFAPGLDHNEQFF
DNA: TGTGCCAGCAGCGTAGGATTTGCTCCGGGACTAGACCACAATGAGCAGTTCTTC
J: TRBJ2-1
size: -
D: TRBD2
V: TRBV9

CDR3: CASSLGGMNTEAFF
DNA: TGTGCCAGCAGCTTAGGGGGAATGAACACTGAAGCTTTCTTT
J: TRBJ1-1
size: -
D: -
V: TRBV11-3

CDR3: CATGVGEQYF
DNA: TGTGCCACGGGGGTAGGGGAGCAGTACTTC
J: TRBJ2-7
size: -
D: -
V: TRBV30

CDR3: CATSRGPRTSGYNEQFF
DNA: TGTGCCACCAGCAGAGGCCCAAGGACTAGCGGTTACAATGAGCAGTTCTTC
J: TRBJ2-1
size: -
D: TRBD2
V: TRBV15

CDR3: CASSRPALAGVSETQYF
DNA: TGTGCCAGCAGCCGACCCGCACTAGCGGGAGTGTCAGAGACCCAGTACTTC
J: TRBJ2-5
size: -
D: TRBD2
V: TRBV4-2

CDR3: CASSEGLAADEQFF
DNA: TGTGCCAGCAGTGAGGGACTAGCGGCGGATGAGCAGTTCTTC
J: TRBJ2-1
size: -
D: TRBD2
V: TRBV6-1

CDR3: CASSQSDWPSYEQYF
DNA: TGTGCCAGCAGTCAATCGGACTGGCCCTCCTACGAGCAGTACTTC
J: TRBJ2-7
size: -
D: -
V: TRBV6-5

CDR3: CASSPGQVNEKLFF
DNA: TGCGCCAGCAGCCCGGGACAGGTTAATGAAAAACTGTTTTTT
J: TRBJ1-4
size: -
D: TRBD1
V: TRBV4-3

CDR3: CASSFRTSGNTIYF
DNA: TGTGCCAGCAGTTTTAGGACCTCTGGAAACACCATATATTTT
J: TRBJ1-3
size: -
D: -
V: TRBV28

CDR3: CASSLGRTGGGTDTQYF
DNA: TGTGCCAGCAGCTTAGGCCGGACAGGGGGAGGCACAGATACGCAGTATTTT
J: TRBJ2-3
size: once
D: TRBD1
V: TRBV11-3

CDR3: CASSLTGQGHYEQYF
DNA: TGTGCCAGCAGTTTAACTGGACAGGGACACTACGAGCAGTACTTC
J: TRBJ2-7
size: -
D: TRBD1
V: TRBV27

CDR3: CASSVTGGFVETQYF
DNA: TGTGCCAGCAGCGTAACAGGGGGTTTCGTGGAGACCCAGTACTTC
J: TRBJ2-5
size: once
D: TRBD1
V: TRBV9

CDR3: CATSSSGRDYGYTF
DNA: TGTGCCACCAGCAGCTCCGGGAGAGACTATGGCTACACCTTC
J: TRBJ1-2
size: -
D: -
V: TRBV15

CDR3: CAISDGAGELFF
DNA: TGTGCCATCAGTGACGGGGCCGGGGAGCTGTTTTTT
J: TRBJ2-2
size: -
D: -
V: TRBV10-3

CDR3: CASSRTPGTSIGEQFF
DNA: TGTGCCAGCAGCCGCACCCCCGGGACTAGCATCGGTGAGCAGTTCTTC
J: TRBJ2-1
size: -
D: TRBD2
V: TRBV7-3

CDR3: CASSEVRVLNTEAFF
DNA: TGTGCCAGCAGTGAAGTTAGAGTTTTGAACACTGAAGCTTTCTTT
J: TRBJ1-1
size: once
D: -
V: TRBV2

CDR3: CASSLRTAGEQYF
DNA: TGTGCCAGCAGCCTCAGGACTGCGGGGGAGCAGTACTTC
J: TRBJ2-7
size: -
D: -
V: TRBV7-9

CDR3: CASSILAGGNEQFF
DNA: TGTGCCAGTAGTATCCTAGCGGGAGGCAATGAGCAGTTCTTC
J: TRBJ2-1
size: -
D: TRBD2
V: TRBV19

CDR3: CASSFTSGRTNEQFF
DNA: TGTGCCAGCAGTTTTACTAGCGGGAGGACCAATGAGCAGTTCTTC
J: TRBJ2-1
size: -
D: TRBD2
V: TRBV6-5

CDR3: CASSVAWASGQYNEQFF
DNA: TGTGCCAGCAGCGTAGCTTGGGCTAGCGGGCAGTACAATGAGCAGTTCTTC
J: TRBJ2-1
size: -
D: TRBD2
V: TRBV9

CDR3: CAWRRPSGRALDEQYF
DNA: TGTGCCTGGAGGCGACCAAGTGGGAGGGCCTTGGACGAGCAGTACTTC
J: TRBJ2-7
size: -
D: TRBD2
V: TRBV30

CDR3: CASSLGETRNTGELFF
DNA: TGTGCCAGCAGCTTAGGAGAAACACGGAACACCGGGGAGCTGTTTTTT
J: TRBJ2-2
size: -
D: -
V: TRBV7-9

CDR3: CASSPQVSATEAFF
DNA: TGTGCCAGCTCACCACAGGTATCCGCCACTGAAGCTTTCTTT
J: TRBJ1-1
size: -
D: -
V: TRBV18

CDR3: CASSYYTGGNEQFF
DNA: TGTGCCAGCAGTTACTACACAGGGGGTAATGAGCAGTTCTTC
J: TRBJ2-1
size: -
D: TRBD1
V: TRBV6-6

CDR3: CASSLSPDRSSYEQYF
DNA: TGTGCCAGCAGCTTAAGCCCTGACAGAAGCTCCTACGAGCAGTACTTC
J: TRBJ2-7
size: -
D: -
V: TRBV7-2

CDR3: CASSAGLAYPYEQYF
DNA: TGCGCCAGCAGCGCGGGACTAGCGTATCCCTACGAGCAGTACTTC
J: TRBJ2-7
size: -
D: TRBD2
V: TRBV5-1

CDR3: CASSLRTGGNTEAFF
DNA: TGTGCCAGCAGCTTGCGGACGGGGGGGAACACTGAAGCTTTCTTT
J: TRBJ1-1
size: -
D: -
V: TRBV7-9

CDR3: CSVGGRARVWTQYF
DNA: TGCAGCGTGGGCGGACGGGCTAGAGTGTGGACCCAGTACTTC
J: TRBJ2-5
size: once
D: -
V: TRBV29-1

CDR3: CATSREGGFSYEQYF
DNA: TGTGCCACCAGCAGAGAGGGCGGATTCTCCTACGAGCAGTACTTC
J: TRBJ2-7
size: -
D: -
V: TRBV15

CDR3: CASSVDSVDTQYF
DNA: TGTGCCAGCAGCGTAGATAGCGTGGATACGCAGTATTTT
J: TRBJ2-3
size: -
D: -
V: TRBV9

CDR3: CASGGYTEAFF
DNA: TGTGCCAGCGGTGGATACACTGAAGCTTTCTTT
J: TRBJ1-1
size: -
D: -
V: TRBV27

CDR3: CASSPREGPEAFF
DNA: TGTGCCAGCTCACCCCGGGAAGGGCCTGAAGCTTTCTTT
J: TRBJ1-1
size: -
D: -
V: TRBV18